The text below deals with one T cell receptor (beta chain). These data originate in a study of blood T cell repertoires in COVID-19. Study background: Both acute and convalescent COVID-19 samples were obtained from the United States, Italy and Spain. T cells, B-cell-depleted T cells, or PBMCs supplied cDNA or gDNA.

Per germline, CDR1 LNHDA and CDR2 SQIVND (reference sequence). The CDR3 totals 13 residues. V shed 7 bases and J shed 1 base, with 10 bases lying between them. In the original workflow: Reference gene primer amplification gave nucleated cell count estimates. Using immunoSEQ multiplex PCR, the repertoire was profiled, and TCRdb retains in-frame clones only, with some absent. The V and J calls and clone size were taken over from that table, and D and trimming were inferred from the DNA. The sample consists of under 300,000 clones, around 82% of them appearing once. The genes are TRBV19 and TRBJ1-1; D unclear. Sample: peripheral blood. The receptor's source is an older man with acute or convalescent COVID-19. The DNA for the CDR3 is TGTGCCAGTAAAGACACATCGAACACTGAAGCTTTCTTT. Its translation is CASKDTSNTEAFF.